Listed here are 8 T cell receptor beta chains from one sample, sequenced in a study of radiation and T cells in renal cell carcinoma. Treatment of the sample: treatment-naive control, cytoreductive nephrectomy. Libraries were prepared by immunoSEQ multiplex PCR; TCRdb keeps only in-frame clonotypes and omits some of them. The sample comprises fewer than 15,000 clones, roughly 65% of which are singletons, and over 15% rests with the top ten. Sequenced material: tumor tissue, taken from a patient whose treatment was nephrectomy without radiotherapy. These receptors were taken from a woman of 80 years or more with renal cell carcinoma.

The chain couples TRBV5-1 to TRBJ1-3, with a tentative D call TRBD1 (6 bases). The CDR3 is 14 residues long. Germline CDR1 SGHRS, CDR2 YFSETQ. With 4 bases removed from V and 1 base from J, the gap between germline ends came to 9 bases. CDR3 region: CASSPTGSGNTIYF. The CDR3 DNA reads TGCGCCAGCAGCCCCACAGGGTCTGGAAACACCATATATTTT.

The V and J genes are TRBV7-2 and TRBJ1-4, with a possible D match to TRBD1 (5 bases). Germline V lookup: CDR1 SGHTA, CDR2 FQGNSA. With 1 base removed from V and 10 bases from J, the gap between germline ends came to 16 bases. CDR3 size: 15 residues. CDR3 bases: TGTGCCAGCAGCTTAGGCAATCTCCTCGGGGGAAAACTGTTTTTT. Its protein product is CASSLGNLLGGKLFF.

This chain connects TRBV19 to TRBJ2-6; D is possibly TRBD1 (5 bases). Trimming shortened V by 3 bases and J by 3 bases, and 12 bases separated the two germline ends. Germline CDR1 and CDR2: LNHDA and SQIVND (reference sequence). This CDR3 is built from 16 residues. The CDR3 DNA sequence: TGTGCCAGTAGTATTACAGGTCGGATTGGGGCCAACGTCCTGACTTTC. Translating gives CASSITGRIGANVLTF.

V and J are TRBV29-1 and TRBJ2-5, with D perhaps matching TRBD1 (6 bases). CDR1 and CDR2 from the germline V gene are SQVTM and ANQGSEA. The CDR3 consists of 13 residues. V lost 6 bases and J lost 5, with 16 bases in between. The chain's CDR3 is CSVPVGAWETQYF. In DNA form, the CDR3 reads TGCAGCGTGCCCGTGGGGGCCTGGGAGACCCAGTACTTC.

V gene TRBV27 combines with J gene TRBJ2-4; no reliable D call. Trimming left V 0 bases short and J 9 bases short, with 9 bases between. The germline CDR1 and CDR2 sequences are MNHEY and SMNVEV (reference sequence). The CDR3 has 13 amino acids. The CDR3 sequence is CASSLSPGSIQYF. The CDR3 bases are TGTGCCAGCAGTTTATCCCCGGGTAGCATTCAGTACTTC.

The chain couples TRBV6-5 to TRBJ1-1; 9 nucleotides match TRBD1. CDR3 size: 14 residues. J lost 10 bases, V lost 7 bases, and 13 bases had no gene match. Germline lookup yields CDR1 MNHEY and CDR2 SVGAGI. The DNA of the CDR3 is TGTGCCAGCAAATCGCCGGGACAGGGTCTATTAGCTTTCTTT. It specifies CASKSPGQGLLAFF.

The chain carries TRBV6-1 and TRBJ1-6; 7 bases align to TRBD1. Germline CDR1 MNHNS, CDR2 SASEGT. This CDR3 contains 15 residues. V gave up 3 bases and J gave up 6 bases; unmatched junction bases: 5. In DNA, the CDR3 is TGTGCCAGCAGTGACTTGGGACAGCCTAATTCACCCCTCCACTTT. Translating it yields CASSDLGQPNSPLHF.

This sequence joins TRBV4-3 and TRBJ1-1; D is possibly TRBD1 (5 bases). Germline V gene sequence: CDR1 LGHNA, CDR2 YSLEER. Trimming took off 1 base at V and 1 base at J, with 10 bases between the two ends. CDR3 size: 15 residues. DNA for the CDR3: TGCGCCAGCAGCCAAGTGGGGGAGGGGAACACTGAAGCTTTCTTT. Translating gives CASSQVGEGNTEAFF.